This record concerns one TCR beta chain sequence. No antigen is known for it. V was cut by 1 base and J by 7 bases, with 9 bases left in between. Looked up from germline, CDR1 is SGHTS and CDR2 is YDEGEE. This CDR3 region has 13 residues. The primer mix covered 54 TRBV segments and 13 TRBJ segments. The method was immunoSEQ multiplex PCR; TCRdb's version includes in-frame clones alone and lacks a portion of them. The table shows over 100,000 clones, with 80% to 95% occurring only once. The data were taken from a study of T cell repertoires and HLA-DP antigens. Study-level results: Against both alloantigens, CD137+ clonality was similar, roughly 0.39.

The receptor was isolated from a woman younger than 35 in good health and CMV-seronegative. The V and J genes are TRBV5-8 and TRBJ1-5, with D unresolved. The sequenced sample consisted of CD4+ T cells from PBMCs. The CDR3 sequence is CASSLRARQPQHF. DNA of the CDR3: TGTGCCAGCAGCTTGAGGGCGCGGCAGCCCCAGCATTTT. Complete variable domain (other parts from reference TRBV5-8 and TRBJ1-5): EAGVTQSPTHLIKTRGQQATLRCSPISGHTSVYWYQQALGLGLQFLLWYDEGEERNRGNFPPRFSGRQFPNYSSELNVNALELEDSALYLCASSLRARQPQHFGDGTRLSIL.